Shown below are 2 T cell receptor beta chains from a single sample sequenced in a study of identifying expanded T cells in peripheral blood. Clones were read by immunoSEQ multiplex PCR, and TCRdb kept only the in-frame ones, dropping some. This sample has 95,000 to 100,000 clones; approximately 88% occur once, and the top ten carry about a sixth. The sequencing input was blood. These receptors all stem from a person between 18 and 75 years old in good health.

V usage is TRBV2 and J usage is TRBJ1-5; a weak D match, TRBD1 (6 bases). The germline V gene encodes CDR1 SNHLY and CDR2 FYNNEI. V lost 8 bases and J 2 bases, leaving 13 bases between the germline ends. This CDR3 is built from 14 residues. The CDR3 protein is CASGGRGGNQPQHF. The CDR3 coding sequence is TGTGCCAGCGGGGGCCGGGGGGGCAATCAGCCCCAGCATTTT.

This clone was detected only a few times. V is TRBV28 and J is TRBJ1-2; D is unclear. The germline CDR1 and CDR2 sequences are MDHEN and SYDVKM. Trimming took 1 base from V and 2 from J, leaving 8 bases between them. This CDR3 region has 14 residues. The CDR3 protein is CASSLSHGNYGYTF. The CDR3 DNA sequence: TGTGCCAGCAGTTTATCGCACGGGAACTATGGCTACACCTTC.